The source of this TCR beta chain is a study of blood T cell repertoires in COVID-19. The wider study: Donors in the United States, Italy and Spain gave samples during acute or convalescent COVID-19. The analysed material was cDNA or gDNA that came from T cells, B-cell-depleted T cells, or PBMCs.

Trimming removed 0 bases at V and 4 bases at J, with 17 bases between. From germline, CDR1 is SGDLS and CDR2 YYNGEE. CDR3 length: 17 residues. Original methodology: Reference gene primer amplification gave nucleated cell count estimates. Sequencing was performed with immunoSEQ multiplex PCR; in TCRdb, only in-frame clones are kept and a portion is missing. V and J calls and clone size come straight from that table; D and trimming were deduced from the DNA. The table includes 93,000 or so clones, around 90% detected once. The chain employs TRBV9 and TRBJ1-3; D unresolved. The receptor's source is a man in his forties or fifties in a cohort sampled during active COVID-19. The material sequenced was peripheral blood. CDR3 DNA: TGTGCCAGCAGCGTAGATGAATCCTCCAAACGGGGAAACACCATATATTTT. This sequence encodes CASSVDESSKRGNTIYF.